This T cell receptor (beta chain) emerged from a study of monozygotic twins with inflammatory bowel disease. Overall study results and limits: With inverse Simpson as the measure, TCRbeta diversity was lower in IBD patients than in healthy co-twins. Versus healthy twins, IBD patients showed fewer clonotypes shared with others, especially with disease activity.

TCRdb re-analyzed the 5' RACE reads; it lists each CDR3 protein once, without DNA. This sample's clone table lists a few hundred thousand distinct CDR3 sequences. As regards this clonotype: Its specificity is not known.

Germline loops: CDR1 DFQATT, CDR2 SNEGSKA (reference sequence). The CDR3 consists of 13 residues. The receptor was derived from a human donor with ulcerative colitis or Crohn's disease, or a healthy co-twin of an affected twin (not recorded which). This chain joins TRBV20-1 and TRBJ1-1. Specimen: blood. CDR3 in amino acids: CSEQASTRTEAFF.